This T cell receptor (beta chain) was recorded in a study of human T cells and chemical hapten exposure. Study in general: While the approximately 24-week study was under way, patients received diphenylcyclopropenone on the scalp every week. Diagnoses of alopecia areata, totalis or universalis occurred in mostly female patients.

V shed 4 bases and J shed 7 bases, with 11 bases lying between them. This CDR3 is 13 amino acids long. Per the germline V gene, CDR1 is SGHVS and CDR2 is FNYEAQ. TCRdb itself ran the RACE reads through MiXCR, one entry per CDR3 protein. There are over 100,000 distinct CDR3 sequences in the sample; less than 10% occur only once, and approximately 2.8% lies in the top ten. As for time point: patch test 2, 6 weeks after DPC sensitization. This sample's treatment: therapeutic diphenylcyclopropenone sensitization with weekly scalp DPC. Donors, patients with alopecia ranging from 18 to 70 years old and judged suitable for DPC, provided samples. Study-wide results and limits: Among TCRs, those above 1 in 1000 frequency were unaffected by DPC sensitization.

This clonotype has at least ten counts. The antigen remains undetermined. This clonotype was sampled from a woman in her thirties or forties with alopecia areata. Some clones in this sample may be carry-over from other donors' samples. The specimen comprised whole blood, sampled in connection with sensitization to the hapten diphenylcyclopropenone (DPC). J is TRBJ2-1 and V is TRBV7-6, with D tentatively TRBD1 or TRBD2 (5 bases each). In DNA, the CDR3 is TGTGCCAGCAGCTCGGGGCCGGGGAATGAGCAGTTCTTC. Its protein product is CASSSGPGNEQFF.